These 31 T cell receptor beta chains were all obtained from the same sample, sequenced in a study of T cells in Graves' hyperthyroidism and ophthalmopathy. The investigators amplified TCR beta CDR3 regions from RNA transcripts. Primed by the HTBI set, a first-round RT-PCR was run on the TCR CDR3. MiXCR, applied by TCRdb to the multiplex PCR reads, yields one record per CDR3 protein. The sample has approximately 570,000 distinct CDR3 sequences, roughly 21% seen once. Material for sequencing was blood. All receptors come from a man aged 35 to 55 with Graves' ophthalmopathy.

This clonotype was seen a few times. The chain has TRBV20-1 and TRBJ2-5; tentatively, D is TRBD2 (6 bases). V lost 3 bases to trimming and J lost 0 bases, with 11 bases between them. Germline V lookup: CDR1 DFQATT, CDR2 SNEGSKA (reference sequence). The CDR3 contains 14 residues. CDR3 sequence (DNA): TGCAGTGCTAGGGAAGGAGGGTACCAAGAGACCCAGTACTTC. The encoded protein is CSAREGGYQETQYF.

This clonotype occurred a few times. The CDR3 loop is CASSPPGQGWSNEQFF. The DNA of the CDR3 is TGTGCCAGCAGCCCGCCGGGACAGGGTTGGAGTAATGAGCAGTTCTTC. The chain joins TRBV7-3 to TRBJ2-1, with 9 bases aligning to TRBD1. CDR1 SGHTA and CDR2 FQGTGA come from the germline V gene. CDR3 length: 16 residues. Unmatched junction bases numbered 12, after V lost 5 bases and J lost 7 bases.

This clonotype was observed at least ten times. The chain employs TRBV20-1 and TRBJ1-1; no clear D. Germline CDR1 is DFQATT and CDR2 is SNEGSKA (reference sequence). Trimming took 3 bases from V and 0 from J, leaving 8 bases between them. This CDR3 comprises 13 residues. The CDR3 region has the DNA TGCAGTGCTAGGACCAGGTTGAACACTGAAGCTTTCTTT. This sequence encodes CSARTRLNTEAFF.

This clonotype occurred a few times. A single base separates this from a much larger clone, so it may be a read error. The chain uses TRBV11-2 and TRBJ2-2; 8 nucleotides match TRBD1. The germline V gene encodes CDR1 SGHAT and CDR2 FQNNGV. The CDR3 spans 15 residues. CDR3 in amino acids: CASSLRGQDTGEPFF. The DNA for the CDR3 is TGTGCCAGCAGCTTGAGGGGACAGGACACCGGGGAGCCGTTTTTT.

Comments on this clonotype: Here the CDR3 omits its conserved ending phenylalanine or tryptophan, so a read error is the likely source. The gene calls are TRBV5-1 and TRBJ1-1; D possibly corresponds to TRBD1 (6 bases). Trimming cost V 4 bases and J 1 base, with 8 bases left between them. Germline V gene sequence: CDR1 SGHRS, CDR2 YFSETQ. The CDR3 extends over 13 amino acids. This CDR3 reads CASSRGRNTEAFS. The CDR3 DNA is TGCGCCAGCAGCAGGGGGAGGAACACTGAAGCTTTCTCT.

The sample holds many counts of this clonotype. The chain uses TRBV27 and TRBJ2-7, with 8 bases aligning to TRBD1. Germline V gene lookup returns CDR1 MNHEY and CDR2 SMNVEV (reference sequence). V was clipped by 6 bases and J by 0 bases; unmatched bases: 16. The CDR3 totals 18 residues. The CDR3 spells CASRLWGQVLASSYEQYF. CDR3 in DNA: TGTGCCAGCAGGCTTTGGGGACAGGTCCTTGCGAGCTCCTACGAGCAGTACTTC.

This clonotype was seen at least ten times. The rearrangement joins TRBV6-6 to TRBJ2-1; the D is unclear. Per germline, CDR1 MNHNY and CDR2 SVGAGI (reference sequence). V shed 0 bases and J shed 5 bases, with 8 bases lying between them. The CDR3 runs 14 residues. CDR3 coding DNA: TGTGCCAGCAGTTACTCCCCAAACGACAATGAGCAGTTCTTC. Translated: CASSYSPNDNEQFF.

V and J are TRBV5-1 and TRBJ1-4; D remains unclear. The germline V gene encodes CDR1 SGHRS and CDR2 YFSETQ. V lost 4 bases to trimming and J lost 5 bases, with 15 bases between them. CDR3 size: 15 residues. The CDR3 sequence is CASSPSVGSNEKLFF. Written as DNA, the CDR3 is TGCGCCAGCAGCCCCTCCGTAGGGTCAAATGAAAAACTGTTTTTT.

This clonotype showed up just a few times. The V and J genes are TRBV29-1 and TRBJ2-1, with a tentative D call TRBD1 (5 bases). Trimming removed 2 bases from V and 7 bases from J, with 12 bases in between. This CDR3 contains 13 residues. The germline gives CDR1 SQVTM, CDR2 ANQGSEA. The CDR3 here is CSVERQGGNEQFF. The CDR3 coding sequence is TGCAGCGTTGAAAGGCAGGGTGGGAATGAGCAGTTCTTC.

This clonotype was counted only a few times. J is TRBJ2-1 and V is TRBV12-3 or TRBV12-4; TRBD2 aligns across 14 bases. This CDR3 comprises 18 residues. V was pared by 5 bases and J by 4 bases, with 10 bases of the junction left unmatched. CDR3 sequence (DNA): TGTGCCAGCAGTGCGGGACTAGCGGGGGCCGGAAAATACAATGAGCAGTTCTTC. Translated, it gives CASSAGLAGAGKYNEQFF.

In this sample, this clonotype turned up a few times. The chain has TRBV7-9 and TRBJ2-3; 8 positions match TRBD2. The ends lost 7 bases at V and 6 bases at J; junction bases unmatched: 18. CDR1 is SEHNR and CDR2 is FQNEAQ in the germline V gene (reference sequence). The CDR3 sequence is 17 residues long. Written as DNA, the CDR3 is TGTGCCAGCACCATGACCCCACTAGCGGCCCTGGCGGATACGCAGTATTTT. The encoded protein is CASTMTPLAALADTQYF.

The V gene is TRBV6-5, the J gene TRBJ2-1; TRBD2 agrees at 9 bases. With 2 bases clipped from V and 7 bases from J, the junction kept 9 bases outside the gene matches. The CDR3 is 16 amino acids. From germline, CDR1 is MNHEY and CDR2 SVGAGI. The CDR3: CASSYLRGGAGNEQFF. The DNA for the CDR3 is TGTGCCAGCAGTTACCTTCGCGGGGGGGCAGGGAATGAGCAGTTCTTC.

The rearrangement joins TRBV20-1 to TRBJ2-3; D is perhaps TRBD1 or TRBD2 (5 bases each). The germline V and J ends were trimmed by 3 bases and 7 bases, with 17 bases remaining between them. The CDR3 is made up of 14 amino acids. Germline V gives CDR1 DFQATT, CDR2 SNEGSKA (reference sequence). The CDR3 spells CSARGPTYRNTQYF. The DNA of the CDR3 is TGCAGTGCTAGGGGACCTACCTATAGGAATACGCAGTATTTT.

This sequence joins TRBV9 and TRBJ2-5; 8 nucleotides align to TRBD2. The CDR3 runs 15 residues. The junction had 6 bases not matched to a gene; V was cut back by 4 bases and J by 1 base. Germline V gives CDR1 SGDLS, CDR2 YYNGEE. The CDR3 sequence: CASSINAGGQETQYF. CDR3 sequence (DNA): TGTGCCAGCAGCATCAACGCGGGGGGCCAAGAGACCCAGTACTTC.

The rearrangement joins TRBV4-3 to TRBJ2-5; D remains unclear. With 0 bases removed from V and 2 bases from J, the gap between germline ends came to 4 bases. This CDR3 is built from 13 residues. CDR1 and CDR2 (germline): LGHNA, YSLEER. Here the CDR3 reads CASSQETQETQYF. The DNA for the CDR3 is TGCGCCAGCAGCCAAGAGACTCAAGAGACCCAGTACTTC.

This clonotype was counted at least ten times. V usage is TRBV5-6 and J usage is TRBJ2-1; 8 bases are a match to TRBD2. Germline V gene data show CDR1 as SGHDT and CDR2 as YYEEEE. The CDR3 loop spans 15 amino acids. The junction had 8 bases not matched to a gene; V was cut back by 3 bases and J by 6 bases. CDR3 nucleotides: TGTGCCAGCAGCTGGCAAAGCGGGAGTTCCAATGAGCAGTTCTTC. This encodes CASSWQSGSSNEQFF.

This clonotype came up many times. The CDR3, as DNA: TGTGCCAGCAGTTCGACCAGATACTACGAGCAGTACTTC. It is translated as CASSSTRYYEQYF. The V and J genes are TRBV28 and TRBJ2-7; D ambiguous. CDR1 is MDHEN, CDR2 SYDVKM, per germline. The CDR3 runs to 13 residues. The germline V and J ends were trimmed by 4 bases and 3 bases, with 10 bases remaining between them. Complete variable domain (other parts from reference TRBV28 and TRBJ2-7): DVKVTQSSRYLVKRTGEKVFLECVQDMDHENMFWYRQDPGLGLRLIYFSYDVKMKEKGDIPEGYSVSREKKERFSLILESASTNQTSMYLCASSSTRYYEQYFGPGTRLTVT.

This rearrangement joins TRBV20-1 to TRBJ2-7; D is unclear. The CDR3 totals 14 residues. The V gene's germline CDR1 is DFQATT and CDR2 SNEGSKA (reference sequence). Trimming cost V 5 bases and J 6 bases, with 20 bases left between them. Written as DNA, the CDR3 is TGCAGTGCTCCAACATCGAACCTCTGGGGCGAGCAGTACTTC. Encoded protein: CSAPTSNLWGEQYF.

J is TRBJ2-5 and V is TRBV6-1, with 8 positions matching TRBD1. In germline, CDR1 is MNHNS, CDR2 SASEGT. J was trimmed by 2 bases and V by 6 bases; bases with no gene match: 8. The CDR3 length is 15 residues. CDR3 DNA: TGTGCCAGCAGGAACGGACAGGGAGGTCAAGAGACCCAGTACTTC. Translated, it gives CASRNGQGGQETQYF.

This clonotype has a count of ten or more. This chain uses TRBV5-1 with TRBJ2-3; possible D gene TRBD2, 6 bases. The CDR3 consists of 14 residues. Trimming shortened V by 4 bases and J by 6 bases, and 15 bases separated the two germline ends. Germline V lookup: CDR1 SGHRS, CDR2 YFSETQ. The CDR3 DNA reads TGCGCCAGCAGCCCCGGGACTGTGGGGGATACGCAGTATTTT. Amino acids: CASSPGTVGDTQYF.

This clonotype came up a few times. This chain links TRBV7-2 with TRBJ1-5; D is ambiguous. Germline V gives CDR1 SGHTA, CDR2 FQGNSA. Trimming took 5 bases from V and 4 from J, leaving 6 bases between them. There are 12 residues in the CDR3. Written as DNA, the CDR3 is TGTGCCAGCAGCGCGACGAATCAGCCCCAGCATTTT. Protein: CASSATNQPQHF.

This clonotype was counted many times. The chain is built from TRBV7-3 and TRBJ1-1; D gene unclear. Trimming took 5 bases from V and 1 from J, leaving 11 bases between them. CDR1 is SGHTA, CDR2 FQGTGA, per germline. The CDR3 has 14 amino acids. The CDR3 here is CASSAGPRNTEAFF. In nucleotides, the CDR3 is TGTGCCAGCAGCGCCGGTCCAAGGAACACTGAAGCTTTCTTT. Drawing the rest from reference TRBV7-3 and TRBJ1-1, the complete variable domain is GAGVSQTPSNKVTEKGKYVELRCDPISGHTALYWYRQSLGQGPEFLIYFQGTGAADDSGLPNDRFFAVRPEGSVSTLKIQRTERGDSAVYLCASSAGPRNTEAFFGQGTRLTVV.

V is TRBV29-1 and J is TRBJ2-1, with 7 bases aligning to TRBD1. Trimming cost V 0 bases and J 7 bases; bases outside gene matches: 6. The length of the CDR3 is 14 residues. Germline CDR1 SQVTM, CDR2 ANQGSEA. The CDR3 sequence: CSVEEGRGTNEQFF. The CDR3 DNA sequence: TGCAGCGTTGAAGAGGGCAGGGGGACAAATGAGCAGTTCTTC.

This clonotype was found many times. V usage is TRBV6-2 or TRBV6-3 and J usage is TRBJ2-7, with D unclear. The V gene's germline CDR1 is MNHEY and CDR2 SVGEGT. The V end was cut by 7 bases, the J end by 6 bases, with 16 bases between. The CDR3 runs 13 residues. CDR3 amino acids: CASTQRQLGEQYF. In DNA form, the CDR3 reads TGTGCCAGCACCCAGAGGCAGTTGGGCGAGCAGTACTTC.

This clonotype was seen a handful of times. The chain recombines TRBV20-1 with TRBJ2-1; D might be TRBD2 (5 bases). Trimming left V 6 bases short and J 8 bases short, with 20 bases between. This CDR3 region has 14 residues. Germline V gene sequence: CDR1 DFQATT, CDR2 SNEGSKA (reference sequence). This CDR3 reads CSAQGGRAGYEQFF. The DNA for the CDR3 is TGCAGTGCCCAAGGAGGACGGGCTGGGTATGAGCAGTTCTTC.

The chain carries TRBV9 and TRBJ2-5; no clear D. This CDR3 has 14 residues. The germline gives CDR1 SGDLS, CDR2 YYNGEE. The germline V and J ends were trimmed by 0 bases and 2 bases, with 8 bases remaining between them. CDR3 sequence (DNA): TGTGCCAGCAGCGTAGGAGCGCGACAAGAGACCCAGTACTTC. This encodes CASSVGARQETQYF.

This clonotype was observed a few times. The chain has TRBV20-1 and TRBJ2-3; no clear D gene. Trimming stripped 6 bases from V and 3 bases from J, with 10 bases between. Looked up from germline, CDR1 is DFQATT and CDR2 is SNEGSKA (reference sequence). The CDR3 spans 12 residues. This chain's CDR3 is CSAMVGTDTQYF. The CDR3 nucleotides are TGCAGTGCGATGGTGGGAACAGATACGCAGTATTTT.

This clonotype was seen at least ten times. The rearrangement joins TRBV7-8 to TRBJ2-3, with TRBD2 matching over 10 bases. This CDR3 is 18 amino acids long. Losses at the gene ends were 4 bases for V and 7 bases for J; bases not matched to a gene: 17. CDR1 SGHVS and CDR2 FQNEAQ come from the germline V gene. The CDR3 DNA reads TGTGCCAGCAGCTATTCTAGCGGGAGAGACCGAGGGGCAAATACGCAGTATTTT. It translates to CASSYSSGRDRGANTQYF.

This clonotype was seen only a few times. J is TRBJ1-2 and V is TRBV12-3 or TRBV12-4; the D gene is possibly TRBD1 (6 bases). CDR3 size: 15 residues. The V end was cut by 5 bases, the J end by 3 bases, with 16 bases between. The CDR3 region has the DNA TGTGCCAGCAGTCTCACTTCCAGGGGAGACTATGGCTACACCTTC. It encodes CASSLTSRGDYGYTF.

V gene TRBV6-1 combines with J gene TRBJ1-6; 8 nucleotides match TRBD1. The V segment lost 8 bases and the J segment 10 bases; nucleotides outside the gene matches: 10. The germline gives CDR1 MNHNS, CDR2 SASEGT. There are 14 residues in the CDR3. The CDR3 region is CASQDAGGASPLHF. The CDR3 nucleotides read TGTGCCAGCCAAGACGCAGGGGGCGCGTCACCCCTCCACTTT.

This clonotype was found many times. The chain has TRBV7-3 and TRBJ2-7; 11 nucleotides match TRBD2. This CDR3 spans 15 amino acids. In germline, CDR1 is SGHTA, CDR2 FQGTGA. Trimming removed 5 bases from V and 1 base from J; junction bases left unmatched: 4. The CDR3 is CASSILAGESYEQYF. The CDR3 DNA sequence: TGTGCCAGCAGCATACTAGCGGGAGAATCCTACGAGCAGTACTTC.